This T cell receptor (beta chain) was captured by sequencing in a study of T cells in Graves' hyperthyroidism and ophthalmopathy. Amplified TCR beta CDR3 regions came from RNA transcripts. HTBI primers drove first-round RT-PCR of the TCR CDR3. TCRdb recomputed calls from the multiplex PCR reads with MiXCR, one row per CDR3 protein. This sample yields 500,000 to 800,000 distinct CDR3 sequences, of which roughly 15% are seen a single time; about 12% belongs to the top ten. After removal of 4 bases from V and 1 base from J, the junction contained 10 bases not matched to a gene. Germline V lookup: CDR1 SEHNR, CDR2 FQNEAQ (reference sequence). The CDR3 totals 17 residues. Ten or more counts support this clonotype.

The material sequenced was blood. This TCR derives from a woman aged 50 to 60 with Graves' ophthalmopathy. This rearrangement joins TRBV7-9 to TRBJ2-7; 10 nucleotides align to TRBD2. The CDR3 reads CASSSIRGTSASYEQYF. The CDR3 DNA follows: TGTGCCAGCAGCTCCATAAGGGGGACTAGCGCGTCCTACGAGCAGTACTTC. The entire variable domain, with the rest obtained from reference TRBV7-9 and TRBJ2-7, is as follows: DTGVSQNPRHKITKRGQNVTFRCDPISEHNRLYWYRQTLGQGPEFLTYFQNEAQLEKSRLLSDRFSAERPKGSFSTLEIQRTEQGDSAMYLCASSSIRGTSASYEQYFGPGTRLTVT.